This TCR beta chain was observed in a study of OX40 agonist ivuxolimab in advanced cancers. For the study at large: Three patients showed partial responses: one hepatocellular carcinoma and two cutaneous melanoma cases.

It was autoimmune disease history or systemic immunosuppression that excluded patients. Baseline, cycle 4 day 1, and cycle 7 day 1 were the blood sampling points. Whole-study findings and limits: On average, a greater number of expanded clones characterised CD8+ T cells relative to CD4+.

By its share, this clone is medium-sized. Its matching antigen is unknown. Repertoires were generated with immunoSEQ multiplex PCR, while TCRdb's copy carries only in-frame clones and drops some. In the table there are 35,000 to 40,000 clones, 80% to 85% of which are singletons. The junction had 9 bases not matched to a gene; V was cut back by 6 bases and J by 2 bases. The CDR3 is 15 amino acids. The germline V gene has CDR1 PRHDT and CDR2 FYEKMQ (reference sequence). Sequenced here: CD4+ or CD8+ T cells sorted from blood, sampled in a trial of the OX40 agonist ivuxolimab. This sequence originates from an adult with an advanced solid tumor such as melanoma, head and neck, liver or kidney cancer. The chain is built from TRBV13 and TRBJ2-7, with 8 bases lining up with TRBD1. The CDR3 spells CASRVTGGQTYEQYF. CDR3 sequence (DNA): TGTGCCAGCAGGGTAACAGGGGGGCAAACCTACGAGCAGTACTTC.